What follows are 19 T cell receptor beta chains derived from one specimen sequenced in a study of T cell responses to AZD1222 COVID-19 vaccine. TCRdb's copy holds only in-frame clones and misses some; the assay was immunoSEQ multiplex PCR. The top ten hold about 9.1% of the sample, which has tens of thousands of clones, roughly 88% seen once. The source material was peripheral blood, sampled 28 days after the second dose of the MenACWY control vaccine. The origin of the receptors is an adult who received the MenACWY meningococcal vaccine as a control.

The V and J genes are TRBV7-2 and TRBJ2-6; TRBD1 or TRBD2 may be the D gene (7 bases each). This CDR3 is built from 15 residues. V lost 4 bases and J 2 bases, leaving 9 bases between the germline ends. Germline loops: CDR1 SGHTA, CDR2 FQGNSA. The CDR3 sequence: CASSSGGAGANVLTF. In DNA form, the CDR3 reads TGTGCCAGCAGCTCAGGGGGGGCTGGGGCCAACGTCCTGACTTTC.

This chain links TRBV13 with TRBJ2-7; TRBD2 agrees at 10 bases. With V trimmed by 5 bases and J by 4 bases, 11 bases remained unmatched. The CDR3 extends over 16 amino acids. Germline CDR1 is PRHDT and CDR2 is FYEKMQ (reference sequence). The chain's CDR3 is CASSPQPGLAIYEQYF. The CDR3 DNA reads TGTGCCAGCAGCCCCCAACCGGGACTAGCGATTTACGAGCAGTACTTC.

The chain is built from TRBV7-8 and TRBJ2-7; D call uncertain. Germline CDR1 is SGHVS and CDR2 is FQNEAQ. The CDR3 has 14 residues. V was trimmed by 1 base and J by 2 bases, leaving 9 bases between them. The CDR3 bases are TGTGCCAGCAGCTTAGGGGCGGAACCCTACGAGCAGTACTTC. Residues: CASSLGAEPYEQYF. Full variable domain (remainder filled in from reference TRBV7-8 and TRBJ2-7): GAGVSQSPRYKVAKRGQDVALRCDPISGHVSLFWYQQALGQGPEFLTYFQNEAQLDKSGLPSDRFFAERPEGSVSTLKIQRTQQEDSAVYLCASSLGAEPYEQYFGPGTRLTVT.

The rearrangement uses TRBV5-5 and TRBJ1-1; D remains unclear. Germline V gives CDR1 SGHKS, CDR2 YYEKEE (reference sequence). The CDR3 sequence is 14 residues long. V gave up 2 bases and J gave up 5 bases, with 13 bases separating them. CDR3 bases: TGTGCCAGCAGCTTTCCAGGTGAACTTACTGAAGCTTTCTTT. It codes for CASSFPGELTEAFF.

This chain's CDR3 is CASSLGRGNTGELFF. The CDR3 DNA sequence: TGTGCCAGCAGCTTGGGGCGGGGCAACACCGGGGAGCTGTTTTTT. The J gene is TRBJ2-2, the V gene TRBV5-4; a possible D gene is TRBD2 (6 bases). V gave up 0 bases and J gave up 2 bases, with 8 bases separating them. The CDR3 loop spans 15 amino acids. Germline V gives CDR1 SGHNT, CDR2 YYREEE (reference sequence). Based on the CDR3 plus reference TRBV5-4 and TRBJ2-2, the full variable domain is ETGVTQSPTHLIKTRGQQVTLRCSSQSGHNTVSWYQQALGQGPQFIFQYYREEENGRGNFPPRFSGLQFPNYSSELNVNALELDDSALYLCASSLGRGNTGELFFGEGSRLTVL.

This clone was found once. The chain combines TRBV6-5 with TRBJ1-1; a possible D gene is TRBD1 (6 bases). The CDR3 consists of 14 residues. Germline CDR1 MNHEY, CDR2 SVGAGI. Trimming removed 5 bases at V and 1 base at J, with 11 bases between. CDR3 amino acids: CASSIQGSNTEAFF. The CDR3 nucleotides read TGTGCCAGCAGTATCCAGGGGTCGAACACTGAAGCTTTCTTT.

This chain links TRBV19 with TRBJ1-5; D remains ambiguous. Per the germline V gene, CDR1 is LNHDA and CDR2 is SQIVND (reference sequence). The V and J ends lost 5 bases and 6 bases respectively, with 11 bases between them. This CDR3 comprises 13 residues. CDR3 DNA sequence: TGTGCCAGTAGTTATATCCTCGGTCAGCCCCAGCATTTT. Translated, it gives CASSYILGQPQHF.

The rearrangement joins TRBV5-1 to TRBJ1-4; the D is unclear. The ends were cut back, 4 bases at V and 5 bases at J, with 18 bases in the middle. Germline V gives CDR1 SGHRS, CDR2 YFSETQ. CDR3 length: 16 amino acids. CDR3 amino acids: CASSPGSGVSNEKLFF. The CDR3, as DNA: TGCGCCAGCAGCCCGGGTTCCGGGGTCTCGAATGAAAAACTGTTTTTT.

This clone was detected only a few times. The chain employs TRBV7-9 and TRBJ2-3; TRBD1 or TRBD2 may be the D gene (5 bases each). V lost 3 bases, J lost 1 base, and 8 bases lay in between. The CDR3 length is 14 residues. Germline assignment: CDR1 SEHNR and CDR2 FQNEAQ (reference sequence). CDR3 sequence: CASSFRDGTDTQYF. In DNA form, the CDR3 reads TGTGCCAGCAGCTTCCGGGACGGCACAGATACGCAGTATTTT.

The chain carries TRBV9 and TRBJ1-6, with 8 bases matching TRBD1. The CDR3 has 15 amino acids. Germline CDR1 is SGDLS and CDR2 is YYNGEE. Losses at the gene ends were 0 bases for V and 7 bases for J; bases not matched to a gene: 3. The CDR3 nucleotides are TGTGCCAGCAGCGTAGGAACAGGGGGGAATTCACCCCTCCACTTT. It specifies CASSVGTGGNSPLHF.

The CDR3 reads CATSRPRDRGFSGANVLTF. Written as DNA, the CDR3 is TGTGCCACCAGCAGACCTCGGGACAGGGGGTTCTCTGGGGCCAACGTCCTGACTTTC. This sequence joins TRBV15 and TRBJ2-6; 11 bases agree with TRBD1. With 2 bases clipped from V and 0 bases from J, the junction kept 6 bases outside the gene matches. Per the germline V gene, CDR1 is LNHNV and CDR2 is YYDKDF (reference sequence). This CDR3 is 19 amino acids long. Full variable domain (remainder filled in from reference TRBV15 and TRBJ2-6): DAMVIQNPRYQVTQFGKPVTLSCSQTLNHNVMYWYQQKSSQAPKLLFHYYDKDFNNEADTPDNFQSRRPNTSFCFLDIRSPGLGDTAMYLCATSRPRDRGFSGANVLTFGAGSRLTVL.

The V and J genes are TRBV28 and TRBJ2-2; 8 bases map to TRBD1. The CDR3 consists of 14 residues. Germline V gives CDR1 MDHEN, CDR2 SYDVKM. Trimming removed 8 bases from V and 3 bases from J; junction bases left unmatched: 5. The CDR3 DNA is TGTGCCAGCGAAGGACAGGGTGACACCGGGGAGCTGTTTTTT. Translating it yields CASEGQGDTGELFF.

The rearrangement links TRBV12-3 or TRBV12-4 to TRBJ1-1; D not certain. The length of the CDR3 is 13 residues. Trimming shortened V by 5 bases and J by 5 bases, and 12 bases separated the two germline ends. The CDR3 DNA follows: TGTGCCAGCAGTCCCCGCGGTAGAACTGAAGCTTTCTTT. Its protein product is CASSPRGRTEAFF.

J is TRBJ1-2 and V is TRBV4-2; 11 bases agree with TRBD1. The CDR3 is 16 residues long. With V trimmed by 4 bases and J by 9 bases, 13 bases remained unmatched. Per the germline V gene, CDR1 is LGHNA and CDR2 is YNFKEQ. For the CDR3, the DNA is TGTGCCAGCAGCCGACTCGGACAGGGGGCGATAGAAAGCTACACCTTC. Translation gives CASSRLGQGAIESYTF.

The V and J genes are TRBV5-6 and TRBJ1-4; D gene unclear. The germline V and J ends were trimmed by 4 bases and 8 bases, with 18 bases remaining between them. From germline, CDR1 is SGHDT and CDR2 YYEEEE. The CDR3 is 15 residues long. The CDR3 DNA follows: TGTGCCAGCAGCCCCAGGACGGAAGCCATAGAAAAACTGTTTTTT. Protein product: CASSPRTEAIEKLFF.

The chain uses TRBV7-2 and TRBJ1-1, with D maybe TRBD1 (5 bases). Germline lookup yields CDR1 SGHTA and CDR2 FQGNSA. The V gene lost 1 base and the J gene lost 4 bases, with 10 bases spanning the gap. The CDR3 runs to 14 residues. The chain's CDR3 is CASSLGSGGTEAFF. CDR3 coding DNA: TGTGCCAGCAGCTTAGGTTCCGGGGGCACTGAAGCTTTCTTT.

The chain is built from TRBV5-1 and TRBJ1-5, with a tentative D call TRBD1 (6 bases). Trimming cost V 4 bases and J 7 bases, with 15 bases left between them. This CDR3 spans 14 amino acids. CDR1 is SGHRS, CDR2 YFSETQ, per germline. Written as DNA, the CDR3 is TGCGCCAGCAGCCTCGACGGACAGTCCCAGCCCCAGCATTTT. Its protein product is CASSLDGQSQPQHF.

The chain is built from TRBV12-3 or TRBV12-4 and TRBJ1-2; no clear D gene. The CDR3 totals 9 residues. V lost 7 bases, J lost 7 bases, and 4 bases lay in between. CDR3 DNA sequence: TGTGCCAGCAAGCGTGGCTACACCTTC. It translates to CASKRGYTF.

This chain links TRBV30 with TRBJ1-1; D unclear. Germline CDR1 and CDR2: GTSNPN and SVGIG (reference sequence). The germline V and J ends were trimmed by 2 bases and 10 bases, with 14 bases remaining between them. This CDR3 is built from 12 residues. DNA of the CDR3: TGTGCCTGGAGTCCTACGGACGGAGTAGCTTTCTTT. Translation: CAWSPTDGVAFF. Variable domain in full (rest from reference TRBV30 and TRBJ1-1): SQTIHQWPATLVQPVGSPLSLECTVEGTSNPNLYWYRQAAGRGLQLLFYSVGIGQISSEVPQNLSASRPQDRQFILSSKKLLLSDSGFYLCAWSPTDGVAFFGQGTRLTVV.